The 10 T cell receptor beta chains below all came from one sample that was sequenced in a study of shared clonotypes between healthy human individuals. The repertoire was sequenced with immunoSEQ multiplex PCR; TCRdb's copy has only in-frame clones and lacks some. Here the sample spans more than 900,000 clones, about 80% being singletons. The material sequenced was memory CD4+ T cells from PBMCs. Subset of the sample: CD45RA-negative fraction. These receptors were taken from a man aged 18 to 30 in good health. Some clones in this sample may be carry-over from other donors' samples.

CDR3 loop: CASSYSGPSGANVLTF. Here the CDR3 DNA reads TGTGCCAGCAGTTACTCTGGCCCCTCTGGGGCCAACGTCCTGACTTTC. The V call is TRBV6-5, the J call TRBJ2-6, with unresolved D. CDR1 MNHEY and CDR2 SVGAGI come from the germline V gene. V lost 0 bases to trimming and J lost 0 bases, with 6 bases between them. This CDR3 spans 16 amino acids.

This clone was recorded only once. The CDR3 protein is CAELGTGRMNTEAFF. In nucleotides, the CDR3 is TGTGCCGAGTTAGGGACAGGGAGGATGAACACTGAAGCTTTCTTT. The V and J genes are TRBV7-2 and TRBJ1-1, with 9 bases that match TRBD1. The CDR3 extends over 15 amino acids. V was pared by 11 bases and J by 0 bases, with 10 bases of the junction left unmatched. CDR1 is SGHTA, CDR2 FQGNSA, per germline.

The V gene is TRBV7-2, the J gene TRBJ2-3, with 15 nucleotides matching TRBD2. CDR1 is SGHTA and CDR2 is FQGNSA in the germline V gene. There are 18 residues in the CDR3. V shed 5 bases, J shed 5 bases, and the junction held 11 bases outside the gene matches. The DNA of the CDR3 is TGTGCCAGCAGCCCGTGGGGACTAGCGGGAGGCCGCGGAGATACGCAGTATTTT. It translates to CASSPWGLAGGRGDTQYF. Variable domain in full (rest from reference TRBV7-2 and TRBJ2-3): GAGVSQSPSNKVTEKGKDVELRCDPISGHTALYWYRQSLGQGLEFLIYFQGNSAPDKSGLPSDRFSAERTGGSVSTLTIQRTQQEDSAVYLCASSPWGLAGGRGDTQYFGPGTRLTVL.

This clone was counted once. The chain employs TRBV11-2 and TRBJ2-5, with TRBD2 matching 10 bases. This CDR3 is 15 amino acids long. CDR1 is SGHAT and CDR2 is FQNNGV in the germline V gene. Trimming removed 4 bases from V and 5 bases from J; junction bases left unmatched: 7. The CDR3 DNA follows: TGTGCCAGCAGCTACGCAGCGGGAGGGGGGGAGACCCAGTACTTC. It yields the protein CASSYAAGGGETQYF.

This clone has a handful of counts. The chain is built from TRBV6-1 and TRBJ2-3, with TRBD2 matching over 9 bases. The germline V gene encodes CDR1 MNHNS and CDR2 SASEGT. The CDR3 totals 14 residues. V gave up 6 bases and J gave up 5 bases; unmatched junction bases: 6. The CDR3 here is CASRVAGVKDTQYF. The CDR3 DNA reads TGTGCCAGCAGGGTAGCGGGAGTGAAAGATACGCAGTATTTT.

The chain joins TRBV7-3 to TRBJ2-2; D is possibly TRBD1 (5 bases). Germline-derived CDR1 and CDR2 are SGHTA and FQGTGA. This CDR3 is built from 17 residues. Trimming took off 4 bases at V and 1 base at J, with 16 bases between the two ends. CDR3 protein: CASSSDRTPRNTGELFF. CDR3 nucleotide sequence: TGTGCCAGCAGCTCCGACCGGACACCCAGGAACACCGGGGAGCTGTTTTTT.

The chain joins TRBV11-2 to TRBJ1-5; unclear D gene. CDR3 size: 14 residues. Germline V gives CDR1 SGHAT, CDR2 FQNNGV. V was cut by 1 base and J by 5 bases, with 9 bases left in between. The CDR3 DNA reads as TGTGCCAGCAGCTTAGTGGGTAGTCATCAGCCCCAGCATTTT. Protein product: CASSLVGSHQPQHF.

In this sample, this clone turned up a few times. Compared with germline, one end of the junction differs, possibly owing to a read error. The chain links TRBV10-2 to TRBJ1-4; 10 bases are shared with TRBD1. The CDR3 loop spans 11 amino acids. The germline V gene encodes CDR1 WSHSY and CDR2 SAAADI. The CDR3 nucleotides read TGCGCCAGCAGTGAGTGTCGGGACAGGGGATTT. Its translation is CASSECRDRGF.

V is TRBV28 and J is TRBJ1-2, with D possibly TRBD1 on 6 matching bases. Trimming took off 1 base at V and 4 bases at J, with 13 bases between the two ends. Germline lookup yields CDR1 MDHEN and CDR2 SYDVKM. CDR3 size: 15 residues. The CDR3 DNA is TGTGCCAGCAGTTTATCAGGGGTGGGGGTCTATGGCTACACCTTC. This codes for CASSLSGVGVYGYTF.

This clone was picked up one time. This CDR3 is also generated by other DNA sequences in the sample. The CDR3 bases are TGTGCCAGCAGCAGGGACAGGGGACAAGAGACCCAGTACTTC. Translated, it gives CASSRDRGQETQYF. The chain joins TRBV2 to TRBJ2-5; 10 positions match TRBD1. The trim removed 6 bases at V and 2 bases at J, leaving 3 bases unmatched. The CDR3 runs to 14 residues. CDR1 and CDR2 (germline): SNHLY, FYNNEI.